This T cell receptor beta chain was retrieved from a study of CD8 T cells in Susac syndrome. TCR beta sequencing was performed on blood CD8+ and CD4+ T cells. The germline gives CDR1 LGHNA, CDR2 YSLEER. This CDR3 contains 19 residues. The J segment lost 5 bases and the V segment lost 0 bases, leaving 11 bases of the junction unmatched. This clonotype was seen once. No antigen is known for it. Broader study findings: The study acknowledged a relatively small number of individuals in its TCR sequencing and HLA analysis.

Random hexamers primed reverse transcription of 0.5 to 1 ug RNA. An immunoSEQ multiplex PCR amplified TCR beta CDR3 over 54 Vbeta and 13 Jbeta. TCRdb reprocessed the immunoSEQ multiplex PCR reads with MiXCR, giving one entry per CDR3 protein. The sample includes roughly 200,000 distinct CDR3 sequences, about 95% of them seen just once. The sequence derives from a human donor in good health. V and J are TRBV4-3 and TRBJ2-5; 14 bases are shared with TRBD2. Sequenced material: CD4+ T cells from PBMCs. CDR3: CASSQDPPGLAGVRETQYF. The CDR3 nucleotides are TGCGCCAGCAGCCAAGACCCGCCGGGACTAGCGGGAGTCAGGGAGACCCAGTACTTC.